The rows below give T cell receptor beta chains drawn from one sample of a study of tumor and adjacent non-tumor tissue in lung cancer. In TCRdb, the multiplex PCR reads were re-called with MiXCR into one record per CDR3 protein. The table shows about 200,000 distinct CDR3 sequences, with 70% to 75% occurring only once. The specimen sequenced was lung tumor tissue. These receptors were taken from a man aged 60 to 69 with non-small cell lung cancer. Each CDR3 is given with its conserved first and last residue. D genes are given only for firm matches. Clone sizes are given selectively: once, few, many, or a class where the clone is expanded.

D: TRBD2; size: .; V: TRBV6-5; J: TRBJ2-3; CDR3: CATTAGASIDTQYF; DNA: TGTGCCACCACAGCGGGGGCTAGCATAGATACGCAGTATTTT
D: .; size: .; V: TRBV6-1; J: TRBJ2-2; CDR3: CARSAGTCANTGELFF; DNA: TGTGCCAGGAGCGCCGGGACTTGTGCTAACACCGGGGAGCTGTTTTTT
D: .; size: .; V: TRBV28; J: TRBJ2-7; CDR3: CASSLGAAASREQYF; DNA: TGTGCCAGCAGTTTAGGGGCGGCGGCCTCCCGGGAGCAGTACTTC
D: .; size: many; V: TRBV20-1; J: TRBJ2-3; CDR3: CSARRLTGEDTQYF; DNA: TGCAGTGCTAGGAGACTCACCGGGGAAGATACGCAGTATTTT
D: .; size: .; V: TRBV6-5; J: TRBJ2-1; CDR3: CVSSYGGSSGRYNEQFF; DNA: TGTGTCAGCAGTTATGGGGGTTCCAGTGGGAGGTACAATGAGCAGTTCTTC
D: TRBD1; size: .; V: TRBV11-2; J: TRBJ1-2; CDR3: CASSIRTGPKYGHTF; DNA: TGTGCCAGCAGCATAAGGACAGGGCCTAAGTATGGCCACACCTTC
D: .; size: few; V: TRBV6-2/TRBV6-3; J: TRBJ1-1; CDR3: CASSLMAGGREAFF; DNA: TGTGCCAGCAGTTTGATGGCGGGGGGCAGAGAAGCTTTCTTT
D: .; size: .; V: TRBV29-1; J: TRBJ2-3; CDR3: CSVRGGGADTQYF; DNA: TGCAGCGTTAGAGGGGGGGGCGCAGATACGCAGTATTTT
D: .; size: once; V: TRBV7-2; J: TRBJ2-1; CDR3: CASRLRTHEQFF; DNA: TGTGCCAGCAGACTGCGGACACATGAGCAGTTCTTC
D: .; size: .; V: TRBV4-2; J: TRBJ2-3; CDR3: CASNHFGGSGTDTQYF; DNA: TGTGCCAGCAACCATTTTGGGGGCTCTGGCACAGATACGCAGTATTTT
D: .; size: .; V: TRBV5-6; J: TRBJ1-2; CDR3: CVSSAYDGNYGYTF; DNA: TGTGTCAGCAGCGCCTACGACGGCAACTATGGCTACACCTTC
D: .; size: once; V: TRBV4-3; J: TRBJ1-1; CDR3: CASNQDTPGSSGTEAFF; DNA: TGCGCCAGCAACCAAGACACTCCGGGCAGTTCGGGCACTGAAGCCTTCTTT
D: .; size: many; V: TRBV6-5; J: TRBJ1-1; CDR3: CASSRELNTEAFF; DNA: TGTGCCAGTAGCAGGGAGTTGAACACTGAAGCTTTCTTT
D: TRBD2; size: .; V: TRBV20-1; J: TRBJ2-5; CDR3: CSARVTSGLETQHF; DNA: TGCAGTGCTAGAGTGACTAGCGGGCTAGAGACCCAGCACTTT
D: TRBD1; size: .; V: TRBV4-2; J: TRBJ2-6; CDR3: CASSQGIGTGTSGANVLTF; DNA: TGTGCCAGCAGCCAAGGAATCGGGACAGGGACCTCTGGGGCCAACGTCCTGACTTTC
D: TRBD1; size: once; V: TRBV6-5; J: TRBJ2-3; CDR3: CASSVGRGTGTDMQYF; DNA: TGTGCCAGCAGTGTCGGACGAGGGACAGGCACAGATATGCAGTATTTT
D: .; size: few; V: TRBV6-5; J: TRBJ2-3; CDR3: CASSYRRATDTQYF; DNA: TGTGCCAGCAGTTACCGACGAGCCACAGATACGCAGTATTTT
D: TRBD2; size: .; V: TRBV20-1; J: TRBJ2-2; CDR3: CSAKKAGGTNTGELFF; DNA: TGCAGTGCTAAGAAAGCGGGGGGCACGAACACCGGGGAGCTGTTTTTT
D: .; size: few; V: TRBV4-2; J: TRBJ1-1; CDR3: CTSSQERGVTEAFF; DNA: TGTACCAGCAGCCAAGAGAGGGGGGTGACTGAAGCTTTCTTT
D: .; size: .; V: TRBV12-3/TRBV12-4; J: TRBJ2-1; CDR3: CPSSLGNEQFF; DNA: TGTCCCAGCAGTTTGGGCAATGAGCAGTTCTTC
D: .; size: .; V: TRBV5-4; J: TRBJ2-3; CDR3: CASSLSSGALTDTQYF; DNA: TGTGCCAGCAGCCTCTCCTCTGGAGCCCTCACAGATACGCAGTATTTT
D: .; size: .; V: TRBV11-2; J: TRBJ1-1; CDR3: CVSSPQVFAEAFF; DNA: TGTGTCAGCAGCCCTCAGGTGTTCGCTGAAGCTTTCTTT
D: .; size: .; V: TRBV6-6; J: TRBJ1-5; CDR3: CASYYSKGYSNQPQHF; DNA: TGTGCCAGCTATTACTCGAAGGGATATAGCAATCAGCCCCAGCATTTT
D: .; size: once; V: TRBV11-1; J: TRBJ2-7; CDR3: CDSSTAGKPYEQYF; DNA: TGTGACAGCAGCACGGCAGGGAAGCCCTACGAACAGTACTTC
D: .; size: many; V: TRBV6-6; J: TRBJ2-1; CDR3: CASSLRLKNEQFF; DNA: TGTGCCAGCAGTCTACGTTTGAAAAATGAGCAGTTCTTC
D: .; size: few; V: TRBV12-3/TRBV12-4; J: TRBJ2-7; CDR3: CASSWRTTIYEQYF; DNA: TGTGCCAGTAGTTGGAGGACTACCATATACGAGCAGTACTTC
D: TRBD1; size: few; V: TRBV6-5; J: TRBJ1-4; CDR3: CASSPQGAPDEKLFF; DNA: TGTGCCAGCAGCCCGCAGGGGGCGCCGGATGAAAAACTGTTTTTT
D: .; size: .; V: TRBV6-5; J: TRBJ1-3; CDR3: CTSSDRLDSAVNTIYF; DNA: TGTACCAGCAGCGACCGCCTGGACAGCGCAGTAAACACCATATATTTT
D: .; size: .; V: TRBV11-2; J: TRBJ2-7; CDR3: CASTILGREEYF; DNA: TGTGCCAGTACCATATTAGGTCGCGAGGAGTACTTC
D: .; size: .; V: TRBV5-4; J: TRBJ1-3; CDR3: CASSLSSGNTIYF; DNA: TGTGCCAGCAGCTTGAGCTCTGGAAACACCATATATTTT
D: TRBD1; size: .; V: TRBV29-1; J: TRBJ1-2; CDR3: CSVDRGTGSFKYGYTF; DNA: TGCAGCGTTGATCGGGGGACAGGGAGCTTTAAATATGGCTACACCTTC
D: TRBD1; size: .; V: TRBV28; J: TRBJ1-2; CDR3: CASSSLDRGRGYSF; DNA: TGTGCCAGCAGTTCCCTGGACAGGGGGAGAGGCTACAGCTTC
D: TRBD1; size: .; V: TRBV11-2; J: TRBJ1-2; CDR3: CASSLETGDYRYTF; DNA: TGTGCCAGCAGCTTGGAGACAGGGGATTATCGCTACACCTTC
D: .; size: .; V: TRBV3-1; J: TRBJ2-5; CDR3: CASSQVRETQYF; DNA: TGTGCCAGCAGCCAAGTTCGGGAGACCCAGTACTTC
D: TRBD1; size: few; V: TRBV5-4; J: TRBJ2-7; CDR3: CASSSGTASYEQYF; DNA: TGTGCCAGCAGCTCAGGGACAGCTTCCTACGAGCAGTACTTC
D: .; size: many; V: TRBV6-2/TRBV6-3; J: TRBJ2-3; CDR3: CASSYSVDTQYF; DNA: TGTGCCAGCAGTTACTCGGTGGATACGCAGTATTTT
D: .; size: .; V: TRBV7-8; J: TRBJ2-5; CDR3: CASSPRQETQYF; DNA: TGTGCCAGCAGCCCACGCCAAGAGACCCAGTACTTC
D: TRBD2; size: .; V: TRBV20-1; J: TRBJ2-1; CDR3: CSARPYTSGAYNEQFF; DNA: TGCAGTGCTAGACCCTACACTAGCGGGGCCTACAATGAGCAGTTTTTC
D: TRBD2; size: .; V: TRBV6-5; J: TRBJ2-5; CDR3: CVSSDARAAGAQYF; DNA: TGTGTCAGCAGTGATGCCAGGGCCGCGGGGGCCCAGTACTTC
D: .; size: .; V: TRBV5-1; J: TRBJ2-7; CDR3: CASSEGQTYEQYF; DNA: TGCGCCAGCAGCGAGGGGCAAACCTACGAGCAGTACTTC
D: TRBD1; size: many; V: TRBV28; J: TRBJ2-2; CDR3: CASSSNRGREATGELFF; DNA: TGTGCCAGCAGTTCTAACAGGGGAAGAGAGGCCACCGGGGAGCTGTTTTTT
D: .; size: many; V: TRBV20-1; J: TRBJ1-5; CDR3: CSAPGRGTGGRSNQPQHF; DNA: TGCAGTGCTCCCGGCCGGGGTACAGGCGGGCGGAGCAATCAGCCCCAGCATTTT
D: .; size: few; V: TRBV11-2; J: TRBJ2-3; CDR3: CASSLDGTGGLSTDTQYF; DNA: TGTGCCAGCAGCTTAGATGGGACGGGGGGCCTAAGCACAGATACGCAGTATTTT
D: TRBD2; size: .; V: TRBV11-1; J: TRBJ2-1; CDR3: CASSPELAVGSSYNEHFF; DNA: TGTGCCAGCAGCCCCGAGCTAGCGGTGGGGAGCTCCTACAATGAGCATTTCTTC
D: .; size: .; V: TRBV4-3; J: TRBJ1-1; CDR3: CANSQDVPGSSGTEAFF; DNA: TGCGCCAATAGCCAAGACGTTCCGGGAAGTTCGGGCACTGAAGCTTTCTTT
D: TRBD2; size: .; V: TRBV7-3; J: TRBJ2-1; CDR3: CASSLGTSGRSEQFF; DNA: TGTGCCAGCAGCTTAGGGACTAGTGGGAGATCTGAGCAGTTCTTC
D: .; size: .; V: TRBV7-9; J: TRBJ2-3; CDR3: CASSQPVDDTQYF; DNA: TGTGCCAGCAGCCAACCGGTAGATGATACGCAGTATTTT
D: TRBD2; size: .; V: TRBV28; J: TRBJ2-7; CDR3: CASNLFGTSGRHYEQYF; DNA: TGTGCCAGCAATTTATTTGGGACTAGCGGGAGACACTACGAGCAGTACTTC
D: .; size: .; V: TRBV5-8; J: TRBJ1-1; CDR3: CASSLFLGSETGTEAFF; DNA: TGTGCCAGCAGCTTGTTCCTAGGAAGCGAGACGGGCACTGAAGCTTTCTTT
D: .; size: .; V: TRBV20-1; J: TRBJ1-3; CDR3: CSANSGGHGNTIYF; DNA: TGCAGTGCTAACAGCGGGGGACATGGAAACACCATATATTTT
D: TRBD1; size: many; V: TRBV4-3; J: TRBJ2-4; CDR3: CASSHGQGNIQYF; DNA: TGCGCCAGCAGCCACGGACAGGGAAACATTCAGTACTTC
D: .; size: few; V: TRBV5-6; J: TRBJ2-5; CDR3: CASSPVEGETQYF; DNA: TGTGCCAGCAGCCCCGTGGAGGGGGAGACCCAGTACTTC
D: TRBD1; size: .; V: TRBV4-2; J: TRBJ1-2; CDR3: CASSQAEQGRCNYVYTF; DNA: TGTGCTAGCAGCCAAGCAGAACAGGGGCGATGTAACTATGTCTACACCTTC
D: .; size: .; V: TRBV4-3; J: TRBJ1-2; CDR3: CASSRSGTFFTNYGYTF; DNA: TGCGCCAGTAGTCGCTCCGGGACGTTTTTCACTAACTATGGCTACACTTTC